The present entry profiles one T cell receptor (delta chain) with its context. This clone has only one observation. Its target antigen remains unknown. Per-nucleotide qualities are absent, and no much larger clonotype sits a single base away. A single read counts as weak evidence. The library was prepared using multiplex PCR. This sample was sequenced with an Illumina MiSeq. From each sorted gammadelta T cell sample, both TCR gamma (TRG) and TCR delta (TRD) chains were sequenced. Per the authors' processing: The repertoire analyses drew on clonotype tree plots, the accumulated frequency of the top 20 clonotypes, and diversity index (DI) and D75 metrics. For TCRdb, the public reads were processed anew by CATT, and duplicate DNA sequences were folded into one row. These V and J calls originate from TCRdb's pipeline instead of the authors' own analysis. In this sample the table shows tens of thousands of delta-chain clones, about 1.5% of which occur a single time. Roughly 9.2% of the sample comes from the top ten.

This specimen belongs to a study of γδ T cells in repeated Plasmodium falciparum infection (dated by TCRdb to the early 2020s). In the study overall: The natural-infection arm enrolled Malian children exposed to intense seasonal malaria transmission, compared against age and gender matched Australian children. Four controlled human malaria infections were administered to several malaria-naive U.S. adults over about 630 days by bites from P. falciparum NF54-infected Anopheles stephensi mosquitoes. Samples were collected from controlled-infection subjects at baseline, immediately before selected infections, and 21 days after each infection. The gammadelta TCR repertoires from Mali were analysed in two ways: cross-sectionally during periods with no transmission, and longitudinally across episodes of acute febrile malaria. The study looked at how repeated Plasmodium falciparum infection shapes the human gammadelta T cell repertoire, using both natural infection in Mali and controlled human malaria infection. Points the paper makes about the study in general: Vgamma9/Vdelta2+ TCR repertoires showed a highly stable polyclonal repertoire over time and infection, with many inter-individual overlapping TCRgamma sequences. Analysis of inter-individual variability in gammadelta T cell responses was limited by the small size of the controlled-infection cohort. The Malian cohort came from a small rural village of predominantly one ethnic group, limiting generalizability. In Vdelta2-negative, largely Vdelta1+, gammadelta TCR repertoires, repeated controlled infections appeared to drive waves of new clonotype selection. Vdelta2-negative gammadelta TCR repertoires from Malian children appeared more clonally expanded, less diverse and less shared than those of Australian children.

CDR3 length: 21 amino acids, cysteine to phenylalanine. The kept DNA is CDR3 alone, 63 bases in frame from the first base. CDR1 is given as TSWWSYY and CDR2 as QGS, both from the germline V gene. Vgamma9/Vdelta2+ and Vdelta2-negative gammadelta T cell populations were flow-sorted from peripheral blood mononuclear cells for bulk TCR repertoire analysis. The V segment is TRDV1, and no J call was made; the table's D call, TRDD3, has no DNA check behind it. Sequenced input: gamma-delta T cells from blood. The sequence derives from a pool of human donors (malaria-infected and uninfected, not separated). The nucleotide sequence reads as follows: TGTGCGCGGGGGGTTGGCATGCCTGTGGATAACTGGGGGGTCCCGACCGAGAAACGAATATTT. Translated, it gives CARGVGMPVDNWGVPTEKRIF.